Below, 20 T cell receptor beta chains from the same sample are listed, as sequenced in a study of cytomegalovirus exposure and HLA in healthy donors. This PCR relied on a set of 60 Vbeta primers and 13 Jbeta primers. Some clones are missing from TCRdb's copy, which holds only in-frame ones; the method was immunoSEQ multiplex PCR. The sample holds 150,000 to 200,000 clones, approximately 80% seen once. Material for sequencing was PBMCs. The receptors originated from a man younger than 30 in good health and CMV-seropositive.

The chain couples TRBV2 to TRBJ1-3; 7 nucleotides line up with TRBD1. This CDR3 comprises 13 residues. Per the germline V gene, CDR1 is SNHLY and CDR2 is FYNNEI. Germline trimming cut 6 bases from V and 3 bases from J; bases unmatched to any gene: 2. This chain's CDR3 is CASRGDSGNTIYF. The DNA of the CDR3 is TGTGCCAGCAGAGGGGACAGTGGAAACACCATATATTTT.

This chain links TRBV2 with TRBJ1-4; D unresolved. Trimming left V 6 bases short and J 0 bases short, with 14 bases between. Per the germline V gene, CDR1 is SNHLY and CDR2 is FYNNEI. The CDR3 is 16 amino acids. In DNA form, the CDR3 reads TGTGCCAGCAGAGAACGGAGACTCACAACTAATGAAAAACTGTTTTTT. This encodes CASRERRLTTNEKLFF.

The chain has TRBV29-1 and TRBJ2-2; 7 bases map to TRBD1. Germline V gives CDR1 SQVTM, CDR2 ANQGSEA. The CDR3 is 14 amino acids. V was clipped by 4 bases and J by 0 bases; unmatched bases: 2. The CDR3 here is CSVVTGTNTGELFF. The CDR3 nucleotides read TGCAGCGTTGTGACAGGGACGAACACCGGGGAGCTGTTTTTT.

The gene calls are TRBV5-8 and TRBJ2-7, with D possibly TRBD1 on 5 matching bases. V lost 1 base, J lost 8 bases, and 16 bases lay in between. Germline V gives CDR1 SGHTS, CDR2 YDEGEE. The CDR3 loop spans 14 amino acids. CDR3 amino acids: CASSLPTGFYKQYF. The CDR3 coding sequence is TGTGCCAGCAGCTTGCCCACAGGTTTTTACAAGCAGTACTTC.

The CDR3 region is CASSFDRGNGYTF. The CDR3 nucleotides are TGTGCCAGCAGTTTTGACAGGGGTAATGGCTACACCTTC. V is TRBV27 and J is TRBJ1-2; TRBD1 matches at 8 bases. V gave up 3 bases and J gave up 6 bases; unmatched junction bases: 3. The germline V gene encodes CDR1 MNHEY and CDR2 SMNVEV (reference sequence). CDR3 length: 13 amino acids.

This sequence joins TRBV11-2 and TRBJ2-5; TRBD2 agrees at 9 bases. CDR3 length: 15 residues. CDR1 is SGHAT and CDR2 is FQNNGV in the germline V gene. The J segment lost 4 bases and the V segment lost 6 bases, leaving 9 bases of the junction unmatched. The CDR3 DNA sequence: TGTGCCAGCAGTGGTAGCGGGAGTTTAGGAGAGACCCAGTACTTC. Translated: CASSGSGSLGETQYF.

Only a few counts were recorded for this clone. The chain links TRBV7-2 to TRBJ2-7, with D possibly being TRBD2 (6 bases). Per germline, CDR1 SGHTA and CDR2 FQGNSA. The CDR3 is 17 residues long. Trimming cost V 5 bases and J 6 bases, with 26 bases left between them. In DNA, the CDR3 is TGTGCCAGCAGCCAAGATGTTAGGAGGGCCATTCCCGGCGAGCAGTACTTC. Translating gives CASSQDVRRAIPGEQYF. Variable domain in full (rest from reference TRBV7-2 and TRBJ2-7): GAGVSQSPSNKVTEKGKDVELRCDPISGHTALYWYRQSLGQGLEFLIYFQGNSAPDKSGLPSDRFSAERTGGSVSTLTIQRTQQEDSAVYLCASSQDVRRAIPGEQYFGPGTRLTVT.

This chain joins TRBV7-7 and TRBJ2-5, with TRBD2 matching over 11 bases. The CDR3 consists of 16 residues. In germline, CDR1 is SSHAT, CDR2 FNYEAQ (reference sequence). V shed 5 bases, J shed 4 bases, and the junction held 9 bases outside the gene matches. The CDR3 DNA is TGTGCCAGCAGCGCAGTGCTAGCGGGGGGTCTAGAGACCCAGTACTTC. Its translation is CASSAVLAGGLETQYF.

This chain uses TRBV5-5 with TRBJ1-4; possibly TRBD1 for D (5 bases). CDR1 and CDR2 from the germline V gene are SGHKS and YYEKEE (reference sequence). CDR3 length: 14 amino acids. Trimming pared 0 bases from V and 13 bases from J, leaving 16 bases between. CDR3 loop: CASSLEENRWGLFF. For the CDR3, the DNA is TGTGCCAGCAGCTTGGAAGAAAACAGGTGGGGACTGTTTTTT. The full variable domain, in which reference TRBV5-5 and TRBJ1-4 provide the parts outside the CDR3, is DAGVTQSPTHLIKTRGQQVTLRCSPISGHKSVSWYQQVLGQGPQFIFQYYEKEERGRGNFPDRFSARQFPNYSSELNVNALLLGDSALYLCASSLEENRWGLFFGSGTQLSVL.

CDR3 sequence reads: CAISEPRGTSGAADEKLFF. The CDR3 DNA is TGTGCCATCAGTGAGCCCCGAGGGACATCCGGCGCAGCAGATGAAAAACTGTTTTTT. The rearrangement uses TRBV10-3 and TRBJ1-4; D may be TRBD1 (6 bases). Between the trimmed V and J ends, which lost 2 bases and 6 bases, there was a span of 25 bases. CDR3 length: 19 residues. Germline CDR1 is ENHRY and CDR2 is SYGVKD.

The V and J genes are TRBV7-7 and TRBJ2-1; 10 bases line up with TRBD2. Germline V gene data show CDR1 as SSHAT and CDR2 as FNYEAQ (reference sequence). V dropped 5 bases and J dropped 7; count of bases not matched to a gene: 8. The CDR3 loop spans 15 amino acids. CDR3 loop: CASSAGLAGDNEQFF. The CDR3 nucleotides are TGTGCCAGCAGCGCCGGGCTAGCGGGAGATAATGAGCAGTTCTTC.

The genes are TRBV19 and TRBJ2-7, with D possibly TRBD1 on 6 matching bases. V lost 7 bases to trimming and J lost 4 bases, with 17 bases between them. The CDR3 consists of 14 residues. Germline CDR1 LNHDA, CDR2 SQIVND (reference sequence). This chain's CDR3 is CASKSQGSSYEQYF. Here the CDR3 DNA reads TGTGCCAGTAAGTCTCAGGGGTCTTCATACGAGCAGTACTTC.

The chain is built from TRBV27 and TRBJ2-1, with 9 bases that match TRBD2. The germline V gene encodes CDR1 MNHEY and CDR2 SMNVEV (reference sequence). The CDR3 length is 16 residues. Trimming cost V 4 bases and J 3 bases; bases outside gene matches: 7. As DNA, the CDR3 is TGTGCCAGCAGTTCACAAGCGGGAGGAGTCTACAATGAGCAGTTCTTC. This sequence encodes CASSSQAGGVYNEQFF.

This sequence joins TRBV29-1 and TRBJ2-7; TRBD1 agrees at 9 bases. This CDR3 contains 13 residues. V was pared by 8 bases and J by 7 bases, with 12 bases of the junction left unmatched. Germline-derived CDR1 and CDR2 are SQVTM and ANQGSEA. CDR3 protein: CSFTGTGRGEQYF. DNA of the CDR3: TGCAGCTTTACCGGGACAGGGAGGGGAGAGCAGTACTTC.

CDR3 region: CASRGAEETQYF. In nucleotides, the CDR3 is TGTGCCAGCCGGGGGGCCGAAGAGACCCAGTACTTC. The chain combines TRBV6-1 with TRBJ2-5, with D tentatively TRBD2 (7 bases). Trimming took 8 bases from V and 3 from J, leaving 10 bases between them. The CDR3 extends over 12 amino acids. Germline V gene lookup returns CDR1 MNHNS and CDR2 SASEGT.

J is TRBJ1-2 and V is TRBV4-2; TRBD1 matches 7 bases. Germline V gene data show CDR1 as LGHNA and CDR2 as YNFKEQ. The CDR3 contains 15 residues. Trimming cost V 0 bases and J 13 bases; bases outside gene matches: 14. CDR3 sequence: CASSQDRAGGRNCTF. As DNA, the CDR3 is TGTGCCAGCAGCCAAGATCGGGCAGGGGGAAGGAATTGCACCTTC.

In this sample, this clone turned up a few times. The V and J genes are TRBV5-4 and TRBJ2-7; 9 bases map to TRBD2. The CDR3 has 14 residues. CDR1 is SGHNT, CDR2 YYREEE, per germline (reference sequence). V lost 4 bases, J lost 5 bases, and 7 bases stayed unmatched. The DNA for the CDR3 is TGTGCCAGCAGCCCGGGGACTAGCCGCGACGAGCAGTACTTC. Its protein is CASSPGTSRDEQYF.

The chain recombines TRBV2 with TRBJ2-6, with D possibly matching TRBD1 (6 bases). The CDR3 totals 15 residues. The ends were cut back, 6 bases at V and 4 bases at J, with 13 bases in the middle. Germline V gene sequence: CDR1 SNHLY, CDR2 FYNNEI. In DNA, the CDR3 is TGTGCCAGCAGGGTCAGGGGTGGAGGGGCCAACGTCCTGACTTTC. Protein sequence: CASRVRGGGANVLTF.

This clone was picked up a small number of times. The CDR3: CAITEGRDSPLHF. The DNA for the CDR3 is TGTGCCATCACCGAGGGAAGGGATTCACCCCTCCACTTT. The genes are TRBV10-3 and TRBJ1-6; D is undetermined. The CDR3 spans 13 residues. V was trimmed by 7 bases and J by 8 bases, leaving 12 bases between them. Germline CDR1 reads ENHRY; CDR2 reads SYGVKD.

This chain links TRBV10-2 with TRBJ1-2; TRBD1 aligns across 8 bases. In germline, CDR1 is WSHSY, CDR2 SAAADI. With 6 bases clipped from V and 3 bases from J, the junction kept 6 bases outside the gene matches. The CDR3 sequence is 14 residues long. This CDR3 is CASREGQVHYGYTF. The CDR3 coding sequence is TGCGCCAGCAGAGAGGGACAGGTTCACTATGGCTACACCTTC.